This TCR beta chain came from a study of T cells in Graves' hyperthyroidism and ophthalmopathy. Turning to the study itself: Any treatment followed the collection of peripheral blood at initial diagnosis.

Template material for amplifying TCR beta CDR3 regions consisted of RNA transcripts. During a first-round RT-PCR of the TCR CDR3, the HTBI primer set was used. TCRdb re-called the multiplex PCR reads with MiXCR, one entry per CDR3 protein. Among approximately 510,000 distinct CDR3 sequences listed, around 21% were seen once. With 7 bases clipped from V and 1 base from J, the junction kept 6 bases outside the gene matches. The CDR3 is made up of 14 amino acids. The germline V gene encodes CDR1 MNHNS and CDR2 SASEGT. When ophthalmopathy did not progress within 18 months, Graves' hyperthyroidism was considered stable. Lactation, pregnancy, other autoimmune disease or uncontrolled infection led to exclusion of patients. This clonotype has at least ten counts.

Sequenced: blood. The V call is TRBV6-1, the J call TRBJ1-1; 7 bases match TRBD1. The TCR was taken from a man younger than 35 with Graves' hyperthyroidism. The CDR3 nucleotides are TGTGCCAGCATGAAGGGGGCTCGGAACACTGAAGCTTTCTTT. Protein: CASMKGARNTEAFF.